Following are 27 T cell receptor beta chains from one sample sequenced in a study of shared T cell receptors in the human thymus. Assay used: immunoSEQ multiplex PCR; TCRdb lists only in-frame clones, some missing. The sample holds 600,000 or so clones, 87% seen once. This sample also belongs to another study, concerning human thymus T cells.

Sample: thymocytes. Source of these receptors: a boy less than two years old with a congenital heart defect.

The chain is built from TRBV7-9 and TRBJ1-1, with TRBD1 as a possible D gene (6 bases). This CDR3 region has 13 residues. V was shortened by 5 bases and J by 10 bases, with 17 bases between the two germline ends. Germline CDR1 reads SEHNR; CDR2 reads FQNEAQ (reference sequence). The CDR3 loop reads CASSGGQQVGAFF. In DNA, the CDR3 is TGTGCCAGCAGCGGAGGACAGCAAGTAGGAGCTTTCTTT.

The chain links TRBV13 to TRBJ1-1; the match to TRBD1 covers 7 bases. The V segment lost 5 bases and the J segment 5 bases; nucleotides outside the gene matches: 8. There are 14 residues in the CDR3. Per the germline V gene, CDR1 is PRHDT and CDR2 is FYEKMQ (reference sequence). The CDR3 DNA is TGTGCCAGCAGCGCCGTCGACAGGGTAACTGAAGCTTTCTTT. Amino acids: CASSAVDRVTEAFF. Variable domain in full (rest from reference TRBV13 and TRBJ1-1): AAGVIQSPRHLIKEKRETATLKCYPIPRHDTVYWYQQGPGQDPQFLISFYEKMQSDKGSIPDRFSAQQFSDYHSELNMSSLELGDSALYFCASSAVDRVTEAFFGQGTRLTVV.

The gene calls are TRBV4-3 and TRBJ2-7; perhaps TRBD1 as D (6 bases). CDR3 length: 15 residues. Germline lookup yields CDR1 LGHNA and CDR2 YSLEER. Trimming took 4 bases from V and 1 from J, leaving 14 bases between them. The CDR3 DNA reads TGCGCCAGCAGCCGCCTAACAGGGAAGTCCTACGAGCAGTACTTC. Amino acid sequence: CASSRLTGKSYEQYF.

The chain links TRBV4-3 to TRBJ2-1; 8 bases map to TRBD1. CDR1 and CDR2 from the germline V gene are LGHNA and YSLEER. The V and J ends lost 0 bases and 4 bases, in that order; junction bases with no gene match: 8. CDR3 length: 17 amino acids. The CDR3: CASSQDVRGPKYNEQFF. CDR3 DNA: TGCGCCAGCAGCCAAGATGTCAGGGGGCCCAAGTACAATGAGCAGTTCTTC.

V and J are TRBV18 and TRBJ2-7; 7 nucleotides align to TRBD1. Germline V gene sequence: CDR1 KGHSH, CDR2 LQKENI. J lost 6 bases, V lost 7 bases, and 9 bases had no gene match. The CDR3 consists of 13 residues. CDR3 DNA sequence: TGTGCCAGCTTGACAGACAGGGAAGGCGAGCAGTACTTC. This sequence encodes CASLTDREGEQYF.

This chain connects TRBV4-3 to TRBJ1-2; TRBD1 might be the D (5 bases). The germline CDR1 and CDR2 sequences are LGHNA and YSLEER. The length of the CDR3 is 18 residues. Trimming stripped 0 bases from V and 0 bases from J, with 17 bases between. This CDR3 reads CASSQDPRRTPANYGYTF. The CDR3 nucleotides are TGCGCCAGCAGCCAAGATCCAAGACGGACACCGGCTAACTATGGCTACACCTTC.

The genes are TRBV4-3 and TRBJ2-2; 7 nucleotides agree with TRBD2. CDR3 length: 17 amino acids. Looked up from germline, CDR1 is LGHNA and CDR2 is YSLEER. The J segment lost 2 bases and the V segment lost 4 bases, leaving 10 bases of the junction unmatched. CDR3 region: CASSRMGGTSNTGELFF. The DNA for the CDR3 is TGCGCCAGCAGCCGGATGGGAGGGACGAGTAACACCGGGGAGCTGTTTTTT.

The chain employs TRBV7-2 and TRBJ1-6, with 9 bases identical to TRBD1. CDR3 length: 16 residues. Losses at the gene ends were 6 bases for V and 8 bases for J; bases not matched to a gene: 11. From germline, CDR1 is SGHTA and CDR2 FQGNSA. This CDR3 reads CASRRTGQGPDSPLHF. As DNA, the CDR3 is TGTGCCAGCAGGCGGACCGGACAGGGGCCCGATTCACCCCTCCACTTT. Filled out from reference TRBV7-2 and TRBJ1-6, the complete variable domain reads GAGVSQSPSNKVTEKGKDVELRCDPISGHTALYWYRQSLGQGLEFLIYFQGNSAPDKSGLPSDRFSAERTGGSVSTLTIQRTQQEDSAVYLCASRRTGQGPDSPLHFGNGTRLTVT.

This chain joins TRBV5-6 and TRBJ1-5; D gene ambiguous. Germline V gene data show CDR1 as SGHDT and CDR2 as YYEEEE. V was clipped by 4 bases and J by 4 bases, with 12 bases between them. The CDR3 sequence is 14 residues long. CDR3 DNA sequence: TGTGCCAGCAGCGGACGGGAGGGTAATCAGCCCCAGCATTTT. Translated: CASSGREGNQPQHF.

The gene calls are TRBV14 and TRBJ2-5; D might be TRBD2 (5 bases). The CDR3 spans 14 residues. CDR1 is SGHDN and CDR2 is FVKESK in the germline V gene. The V gene lost 4 bases and the J gene lost 1 base, with 10 bases spanning the gap. The CDR3 coding sequence is TGTGCCAGCAGCCGCCGGGGTACCCAAGAGACCCAGTACTTC. Amino acid sequence: CASSRRGTQETQYF. The variable domain in full, with the rest retrieved from reference TRBV14 and TRBJ2-5, is EAGVTQFPSHSVIEKGQTVTLRCDPISGHDNLYWYRRVMGKEIKFLLHFVKESKQDESGMPNNRFLAERTGGTYSTLKVQPAELEDSGVYFCASSRRGTQETQYFGPGTRLLVL.

This rearrangement joins TRBV9 to TRBJ2-1, with a weak D call TRBD2 (6 bases). The CDR3 length is 15 residues. The V gene lost 3 bases and the J gene lost 0 bases, with 10 bases spanning the gap. Per germline, CDR1 SGDLS and CDR2 YYNGEE. The CDR3 coding sequence is TGTGCCAGCAGCGGGGGACTTAGCTCCTACAATGAGCAGTTCTTC. This codes for CASSGGLSSYNEQFF.

The rearrangement links TRBV7-9 to TRBJ1-2; D is possibly TRBD1 (5 bases). The CDR3 loop spans 12 amino acids. Trimming shortened V by 6 bases and J by 3 bases, and 8 bases separated the two germline ends. Germline CDR1 SEHNR, CDR2 FQNEAQ (reference sequence). This chain's CDR3 is CASRGPDYGYTF. The CDR3 coding sequence is TGTGCCAGCAGGGGGCCGGACTATGGCTACACCTTC.

The rearrangement links TRBV5-5 to TRBJ1-5; TRBD1 matches at 7 bases. CDR1 and CDR2 (germline): SGHKS, YYEKEE (reference sequence). This CDR3 is built from 17 residues. Trimming removed 0 bases from V and 6 bases from J; junction bases left unmatched: 12. The CDR3 spells CASSLGGRGVYRQPQHF. The CDR3 coding sequence is TGTGCCAGCAGCTTGGGGGGCAGGGGGGTATATCGTCAGCCCCAGCATTTT.

The chain employs TRBV10-3 and TRBJ2-7; D uncertain. The CDR3 loop spans 15 amino acids. Germline-derived CDR1 and CDR2 are ENHRY and SYGVKD. V was shortened by 3 bases and J by 9 bases, with 21 bases between the two germline ends. CDR3 amino acids: CAISDTERLRLGQYF. The DNA of the CDR3 is TGTGCCATCAGTGATACGGAAAGGTTGCGGCTCGGGCAGTACTTC.

J is TRBJ2-5 and V is TRBV19; weak D call: TRBD2 (7 bases). This CDR3 has 16 residues. V shed 3 bases and J shed 7 bases, with 21 bases lying between them. Germline lookup yields CDR1 LNHDA and CDR2 SQIVND (reference sequence). The DNA of the CDR3 is TGTGCCAGTAGTATTGGTCCCGGGGGGCCGATTTGGACCCAGTACTTC. Its protein product is CASSIGPGGPIWTQYF.

This clone was recorded only once. The chain links TRBV4-3 to TRBJ1-2; D may be TRBD1 (6 bases). Germline V gene data show CDR1 as LGHNA and CDR2 as YSLEER. V was cut by 2 bases and J by 1 base, with 14 bases left in between. The CDR3 sequence is 16 residues long. The CDR3 nucleotides are TGCGCCAGCAGCCAACACCTGACAGGAAATAACTATGGCTACACCTTC. It encodes CASSQHLTGNNYGYTF.

This sequence joins TRBV10-3 and TRBJ2-7; TRBD1 matches at 7 bases. Germline V gene data show CDR1 as ENHRY and CDR2 as SYGVKD. After removal of 7 bases from V and 2 bases from J, the junction contained 11 bases not matched to a gene. The CDR3 has 15 amino acids. DNA of the CDR3: TGTGCCATCAAGCCCACACTCAGGGGGACCTACGAGCAGTACTTC. Its translation is CAIKPTLRGTYEQYF.

The J gene is TRBJ2-1, the V gene TRBV6-5; 9 nucleotides match TRBD2. This CDR3 has 15 amino acids. Trimming cost V 7 bases and J 7 bases; bases outside gene matches: 11. Germline V gives CDR1 MNHEY, CDR2 SVGAGI. The CDR3 is CASMSAGGPGNEQFF. The CDR3 DNA is TGTGCCAGCATGTCTGCGGGAGGGCCCGGGAATGAGCAGTTCTTC.

The chain recombines TRBV19 with TRBJ2-7, with D perhaps TRBD1 (6 bases). This CDR3 has 15 amino acids. V lost 5 bases, J lost 3 bases, and 17 bases lay in between. The germline CDR1 and CDR2 sequences are LNHDA and SQIVND (reference sequence). The CDR3 spells CASSLDSVRFYEQYF. DNA for the CDR3: TGTGCCAGTAGTTTGGACAGCGTGAGGTTCTACGAGCAGTACTTC.

The chain joins TRBV7-6 to TRBJ2-2; a possible D gene is TRBD1 (5 bases). The germline V gene has CDR1 SGHVS and CDR2 FNYEAQ. The CDR3 length is 13 residues. Trimming pared 5 bases from V and 5 bases from J, leaving 9 bases between. CDR3 DNA: TGTGCCAGCAGCCCACCAGGGACCGGGGAGCTGTTTTTT. This codes for CASSPPGTGELFF.

This clone came up once. The chain links TRBV27 to TRBJ1-1; 9 bases fit TRBD1. Per the germline V gene, CDR1 is MNHEY and CDR2 is SMNVEV (reference sequence). The CDR3 sequence is 12 residues long. V lost 4 bases and J lost 10; bases outside the gene matches: 4. In DNA form, the CDR3 reads TGTGCCAGCAGTTCCCCGACAGGGGGAGCTTTCTTT. Residues: CASSSPTGGAFF.

V is TRBV4-3 and J is TRBJ2-2; a possible D gene is TRBD1 (6 bases). Germline values: CDR1 LGHNA, CDR2 YSLEER. The CDR3 covers 15 residues. Trimming took 0 bases from V and 5 from J, leaving 10 bases between them. As DNA, the CDR3 is TGCGCCAGCAGCCAAGATAGGCAGGGGACCGGGGAGCTGTTTTTT. Its translation is CASSQDRQGTGELFF.

This clone was observed once. The chain employs TRBV29-1 and TRBJ2-2, with D possibly TRBD1 on 6 matching bases. From germline, CDR1 is SQVTM and CDR2 ANQGSEA. Trimming cost V 2 bases and J 2 bases, with 18 bases left between them. The CDR3 spans 17 residues. CDR3 protein: CSVELVGTPVNTGELFF. The CDR3 coding sequence is TGCAGCGTTGAACTGGTGGGGACACCCGTCAACACCGGGGAGCTGTTTTTT.

The CDR3: CASSIIRDLVGGYTF. For the CDR3, the DNA is TGTGCCAGCAGTATTATCAGGGATTTGGTGGGAGGCTACACCTTC. This chain uses TRBV5-6 with TRBJ1-2, with D possibly matching TRBD1 (5 bases). Trimming shortened V by 5 bases and J by 8 bases, and 22 bases separated the two germline ends. CDR3 size: 15 residues. Looked up from germline, CDR1 is SGHDT and CDR2 is YYEEEE.

V and J are TRBV10-3 and TRBJ2-7; 7 bases fit TRBD2. V was clipped by 6 bases and J by 0 bases; unmatched bases: 11. Germline loops: CDR1 ENHRY, CDR2 SYGVKD. The CDR3 consists of 16 residues. The CDR3 reads CAIRGRGDGDSYEQYF. The CDR3 DNA reads TGTGCCATCAGAGGACGGGGGGACGGAGACTCCTACGAGCAGTACTTC.

The chain recombines TRBV7-3 with TRBJ2-6, with a weak D call TRBD1 (5 bases). CDR3 length: 19 amino acids. The germline V and J ends were trimmed by 4 bases and 0 bases, with 19 bases remaining between them. Germline-derived CDR1 and CDR2 are SGHTA and FQGTGA. CDR3 amino acids: CASSWPDTAEVSGANVLTF. CDR3 in DNA: TGTGCCAGCAGCTGGCCGGACACCGCCGAAGTCTCTGGGGCCAACGTCCTGACTTTC. Supplemented by reference TRBV7-3 and TRBJ2-6, the full variable domain reads GAGVSQTPSNKVTEKGKYVELRCDPISGHTALYWYRQSLGQGPEFLIYFQGTGAADDSGLPNDRFFAVRPEGSVSTLKIQRTERGDSAVYLCASSWPDTAEVSGANVLTFGAGSRLTVL.

This clone was found a few times. The DNA for the CDR3 is TGTGCCAGCAGTACAGGGGGCTATGGCTACACCTTC. Translated, it gives CASSTGGYGYTF. The chain has TRBV27 and TRBJ1-2, with TRBD1 identical over 8 bases. Germline V CDR1 and CDR2: MNHEY, SMNVEV (reference sequence). Trimming removed 5 bases from V and 4 bases from J; junction bases left unmatched: 0. The CDR3 sequence is 12 residues long.